Shown below are 5 T cell receptor beta chains from a single sample sequenced in a study of blood T cell repertoires in COVID-19. Only in-frame clones appear in the TCRdb table, and some are missing; sequencing was by immunoSEQ multiplex PCR. The table records about 370,000 clones, 80% to 90% of them present only once. The specimen sequenced was peripheral blood. These receptors originate from a woman aged 25 to 39 with COVID-19, enrolled during active disease.

This clone was detected only a few times. The chain uses TRBV9 and TRBJ2-2, with 10 bases matching TRBD2. The CDR3 runs to 14 residues. V lost 5 bases and J lost 5; bases outside the gene matches: 3. From germline, CDR1 is SGDLS and CDR2 YYNGEE. The CDR3 sequence: CASSGTSVTGELFF. In nucleotides, the CDR3 is TGTGCCAGCAGTGGGACTAGCGTAACCGGGGAGCTGTTTTTT.

This chain uses TRBV28 with TRBJ1-4; 8 bases fit TRBD1. V gave up 2 bases and J gave up 3 bases; unmatched junction bases: 2. The CDR3 runs 15 residues. Germline assignment: CDR1 MDHEN and CDR2 SYDVKM. The CDR3 DNA follows: TGTGCCAGCAGTTTACAACAGGGGGCTAATGAAAAACTGTTTTTT. It translates to CASSLQQGANEKLFF.

This clone was detected only a few times. The chain links TRBV10-2 to TRBJ1-1, with 7 bases fitting TRBD1. With V trimmed by 6 bases and J by 5 bases, 9 bases remained unmatched. The germline CDR1 and CDR2 sequences are WSHSY and SAAADI. This CDR3 spans 14 amino acids. The CDR3 region has the DNA TGCGCCAGCAGCCAGAGACAGGGTGGTACTGAAGCTTTCTTT. This translates into CASSQRQGGTEAFF.

This chain joins TRBV19 and TRBJ2-1, with D possibly being TRBD2 (5 bases). V dropped 3 bases and J dropped 9 bases, with 12 bases sitting between them. CDR3 length equals 13 residues. Per the germline V gene, CDR1 is LNHDA and CDR2 is SQIVND (reference sequence). CDR3 DNA sequence: TGTGCCAGTAGTATGCTAGCCGGCCGTGAGCAGTTCTTC. As protein: CASSMLAGREQFF.

This clone has only one observation. The genes are TRBV5-4 and TRBJ2-1; 9 nucleotides match TRBD2. Trimming removed 4 bases from V and 4 bases from J; junction bases left unmatched: 6. The CDR3 covers 15 residues. Germline assignment: CDR1 SGHNT and CDR2 YYREEE (reference sequence). In DNA form, the CDR3 reads TGTGCCAGCAGCCATATGACTAGCGGTTACAATGAGCAGTTCTTC. Translated, it gives CASSHMTSGYNEQFF.